A selection of T cell receptor beta chains follows, all from one sample in a study of metastatic and nonmetastatic thyroid tumors. With MiXCR, TCRdb called clones anew from the PCR reads. The sample has 91,000 or so clones, 12% seen once; the top ten hold about 11%. The sequenced sample was blood. The origin of the receptors is a female donor with papillary thyroid cancer or a benign thyroid nodule (not recorded which). Some clones in this sample may be carry-over from other donors' samples. Both conserved end residues are part of each CDR3. D genes are given only for firm matches. Only some rows state a clone size, as once, few, many or a class for expanded clones.

clone_size d_call j_call v_call cdr3_aa cdr3_nt
NA NA TRBJ2-1 TRBV30 CAWSPGFLLSYNEQFF TGTGCCTGGAGTCCAGGGTTCCTTCTCTCCTACAATGAGCAGTTCTTC
many TRBD1 TRBJ1-1 TRBV20-1 CSARDQGDPRYTEAFF TGCAGTGCTAGAGATCAGGGGGACCCGAGGTACACTGAAGCTTTCTTT
many NA TRBJ1-2 TRBV5-1 CASSLRPYQDPNYGYTF TGCGCCAGCAGCTTGCGGCCCTATCAAGACCCTAACTATGGCTACACCTTC
many TRBD2 TRBJ2-7 TRBV20-1 CSSTRGGSYEQYF TGCAGTTCGACTAGGGGAGGGTCCTACGAGCAGTACTTC
few NA TRBJ2-2 TRBV6-1 CASSPRGVSGELFF TGTGCCAGCAGTCCGAGGGGAGTTAGCGGGGAGCTGTTTTTT
many TRBD2 TRBJ2-7 TRBV6-1 CASSSPGPSGRAYEQYF TGTGCCAGCAGTTCCCCCGGTCCTAGCGGGAGGGCCTACGAGCAGTACTTC
few NA TRBJ2-2 TRBV10-2 CSSLRQANTGELFF TGCTCCAGCCTGAGACAGGCGAACACCGGGGAGCTGTTTTTT
NA NA TRBJ2-1 TRBV19 CASSKGSTEFYNEQFF TGTGCCAGTAGTAAAGGGAGTACAGAGTTCTACAATGAGCAGTTCTTC
NA NA TRBJ1-5 TRBV5-6 CASSLGLGNQPQHF TGTGCCAGCAGCTTGGGCTTGGGCAATCAGCCCCAGCATTTT
NA NA TRBJ2-2 TRBV20-1 CSARVDRTKGELFF TGCAGTGCTAGAGTGGACCGTACTAAGGGGGAGCTGTTTTTT
once NA TRBJ2-3 TRBV13 CASSPVMLGQRFRGTDTQYF TGTGCCAGCAGCCCCGTGATGTTAGGCCAACGGTTTCGTGGCACAGATACGCAGTATTTT
many TRBD1 TRBJ1-1 TRBV13 CASSPLGQGDRNTEAFF TGTGCCAGCAGCCCTTTAGGACAGGGGGATCGAAACACTGAAGCTTTCTTT
few TRBD2 TRBJ2-7 TRBV2 CASTAGALYEQYF TGTGCCAGCACAGCGGGAGCCTTATACGAGCAGTACTTC
few TRBD2 TRBJ2-7 TRBV7-8 CASEAREGTYEQYF TGTGCCAGCGAGGCGCGGGAGGGGACCTACGAGCAGTACTTC
NA NA TRBJ2-7 TRBV5-1 CASSPGGGSTLTYEHYF TGCGCCAGCAGCCCCGGGGGCGGGTCAACTTTAACCTACGAGCATTACTTC
many TRBD1 TRBJ2-5 TRBV5-1 CASSPDRGETQYF TGCGCCAGCAGCCCGGACAGGGGGGAGACCCAGTACTTC
many TRBD2 TRBJ2-1 TRBV6-5 CASGSLSLGEGRNEQFF TGTGCCAGCGGATCACTAAGCTTGGGGGAGGGGAGGAATGAGCAGTTCTTC
many NA TRBJ1-1 TRBV30 CAWRIKGVNTEAFF TGTGCCTGGAGGATAAAGGGGGTGAACACTGAAGCTTTCTTT
many NA TRBJ1-3 TRBV7-2 CASSPQGTSGNTIYF TGTGCCAGCAGCCCCCAGGGCACCTCTGGAAACACCATATATTTT
few NA TRBJ2-7 TRBV6-1 CASSEAGSYEQYF TGTGCCAGCAGTGAAGCCGGATCCTACGAGCAGTACTTC
NA TRBD1 TRBJ1-5 TRBV4-1 CASSHEGAVPPEHF TGCGCCAGCAGCCACGAGGGGGCCGTGCCCCCCGAGCATTTT
many NA TRBJ2-6 TRBV20-1 CSATPQEVSEANVLTF TGCAGTGCTACCCCCCAAGAGGTCTCTGAGGCCAACGTCCTGACTTTC
many NA TRBJ1-2 TRBV20-1 CSAALFGNAGYTF TGCAGTGCGGCATTGTTCGGGAACGCGGGCTACACCTTC
many TRBD1 TRBJ2-1 TRBV7-9 CASSLQGANNNEQFF TGTGCCAGCAGCTTACAGGGGGCAAATAACAATGAGCAGTTCTTC
many NA TRBJ1-5 TRBV28 CASSYRDNQPQHF TGTGCCAGCAGTTACAGGGACAATCAGCCCCAGCATTTT
many NA TRBJ2-1 TRBV9 CASSVGGRGWNEQFF TGTGCCAGCAGCGTAGGTGGGAGAGGCTGGAATGAGCAGTTCTTC
many NA TRBJ1-4 TRBV28 CASSLKAPIDQEKLFF TGTGCCAGCAGTTTGAAGGCCCCCATCGATCAGGAAAAACTGTTTTTT
many TRBD1 TRBJ2-1 TRBV28 CASSRGQANEQFF TGTGCCAGCAGTCGTGGACAGGCGAATGAGCAGTTCTTC
many NA TRBJ2-2 TRBV7-2 CASSFPQGSAGELFF TGTGCCAGCAGCTTTCCCCAGGGGAGTGCCGGGGAGCTGTTTTTT
many NA TRBJ2-6 TRBV7-2 CASSLDVGANVLTF TGTGCCAGCAGCCTCGACGTCGGGGCCAACGTCCTGACTTTC
many NA TRBJ1-2 TRBV6-1 CASSGSGAGYTF TGTGCCAGCAGTGGTAGCGGGGCCGGCTACACCTTC
many NA TRBJ1-4 TRBV6-1 CASSAGGAINEKLFF TGTGCCAGCAGCGCAGGAGGGGCGATTAATGAAAAACTGTTTTTT
NA NA TRBJ1-2 TRBV11-1 CASSRAEGYGYTF TGTGCCAGCAGCCGGGCAGAGGGTTATGGCTACACCTTC
many TRBD1 TRBJ2-7 TRBV6-2/TRBV6-3 CASSYGTGPYEQYF TGTGCCAGCAGTTATGGGACAGGGCCCTACGAGCAGTACTTC
few NA TRBJ1-1 TRBV6-2/TRBV6-3 CASIYDSGRNTEAFF TGTGCCAGCATTTACGACAGTGGTCGGAACACTGAAGCTTTCTTT
many NA TRBJ1-2 TRBV5-4 CASSLWGGVGGYTF TGTGCCAGCAGCTTGTGGGGGGGAGTTGGTGGCTACACCTTC
many TRBD1 TRBJ1-1 TRBV27 CASSRQTGGIAEAFF TGTGCCAGCAGTCGACAGACAGGGGGCATCGCTGAAGCTTTCTTT
many TRBD1 TRBJ1-4 TRBV2 CASTGDRGPSEKLFF TGTGCCAGCACCGGCGACAGGGGGCCGAGTGAAAAACTGTTTTTT
many NA TRBJ2-1 TRBV5-4 CASSFNRNEQFF TGTGCCAGCAGCTTTAACAGAAATGAGCAGTTCTTC
many TRBD2 TRBJ2-3 TRBV5-7 CASSALAGGSEWTDTQYF TGTGCCAGCAGCGCGCTAGCGGGAGGGTCTGAATGGACAGATACGCAGTATTTT
many NA TRBJ2-1 TRBV20-1 CSASTGSSYNEQFF TGCAGTGCTTCTACTGGGAGCTCCTACAATGAGCAGTTCTTC
many NA TRBJ1-2 TRBV6-1 CASSLPSRDSYYGYTF TGTGCCAGCAGCCTACCCAGCCGGGACTCATACTATGGCTACACCTTC
many TRBD2 TRBJ2-5 TRBV28 CASSLTGRGQETQYF TGTGCCAGCAGTTTAACCGGGAGGGGCCAAGAGACCCAGTACTTC
NA NA TRBJ1-2 TRBV19 CASSIRVLNYGYTF TGTGCCAGTAGCATCCGAGTCTTAAACTATGGCTACACCTTC
many NA TRBJ2-1 TRBV10-3 CAISDGGYEQFF TGTGCCATCAGTGATGGGGGGTATGAGCAGTTCTTC
many NA TRBJ2-2 TRBV19 CASSIETYTFNTGELFF TGTGCCAGTAGTATAGAAACCTATACTTTTAACACCGGGGAGCTGTTTTTT
few NA TRBJ2-7 TRBV28 CASLRGGDEQYF TGTGCCAGTTTACGAGGTGGGGACGAGCAGTACTTC
many NA TRBJ1-5 TRBV6-1 CASGVETFNQPQHF TGTGCCAGCGGGGTGGAGACTTTCAATCAGCCCCAGCATTTT
many NA TRBJ2-1 TRBV20-1 CSARGVSGDNEQFF TGCAGTGCTAGAGGAGTAAGCGGAGACAATGAGCAGTTCTTC
many NA TRBJ1-1 TRBV4-1 CASSPAWSLMNTEAFF TGCGCCAGCAGCCCCGCATGGTCACTAATGAACACTGAAGCTTTCTTT
many TRBD1 TRBJ2-1 TRBV28 CASTLAGTGGRNEQFF TGTGCCAGCACCCTTGCAGGGACAGGGGGAAGGAATGAGCAGTTCTTC
many NA TRBJ1-4 TRBV20-1 CSAPGQGRARREKLFF TGCAGTGCCCCCGGGCAGGGGAGGGCCAGGCGTGAAAAACTGTTTTTT
many NA TRBJ1-3 TRBV2 CASLQGPGNTIYF TGTGCCAGCCTCCAGGGACCTGGAAACACCATATATTTT
many TRBD1 TRBJ1-3 TRBV6-2/TRBV6-3 CASGDRGSGNTIYF TGTGCCAGCGGAGACAGGGGCTCTGGAAACACCATATATTTT
many TRBD1 TRBJ2-3 TRBV11-2 CASSFGQGPTDTQYF TGTGCCAGCAGCTTCGGACAGGGACCCACAGATACGCAGTATTTT